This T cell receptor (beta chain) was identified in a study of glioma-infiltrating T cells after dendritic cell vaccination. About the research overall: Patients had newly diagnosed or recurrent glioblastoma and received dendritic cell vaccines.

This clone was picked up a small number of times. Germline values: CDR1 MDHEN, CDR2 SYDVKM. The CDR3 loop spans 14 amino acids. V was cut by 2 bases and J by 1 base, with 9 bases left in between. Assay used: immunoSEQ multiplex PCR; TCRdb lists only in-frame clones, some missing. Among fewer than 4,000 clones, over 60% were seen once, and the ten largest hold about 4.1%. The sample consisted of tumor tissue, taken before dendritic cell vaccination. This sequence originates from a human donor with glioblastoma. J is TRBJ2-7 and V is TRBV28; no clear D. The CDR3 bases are TGTGCCAGCAGTTTACAACAGACATCCTACGAGCAGTACTTC. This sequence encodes CASSLQQTSYEQYF.